Listed here are 8 T cell receptor beta chains from one sample, sequenced in a study of blood T cell repertoires in COVID-19. Sequencing was performed with immunoSEQ multiplex PCR; in TCRdb, only in-frame clones are kept and a portion is missing. The profile covers approximately 200,000 clones, with about 80% appearing a single time and roughly 7.8% taken by the ten largest. Source material: peripheral blood. The source of these receptors is a woman of 80 years or more with COVID-19, enrolled during active disease.

The chain is built from TRBV12-3 or TRBV12-4 and TRBJ1-2; tentatively, D is TRBD1 (6 bases). The CDR3 covers 11 residues. V lost 10 bases and J 8 bases, leaving 14 bases between the germline ends. The DNA for the CDR3 is TGTGCCACCCGGGCAGGGGAGGGCTACACCTTC. Amino acid sequence: CATRAGEGYTF.

This clone was counted a single time. The chain uses TRBV9 and TRBJ1-1, with 9 bases aligning to TRBD1. In germline, CDR1 is SGDLS, CDR2 YYNGEE. J was trimmed by 4 bases and V by 0 bases; bases with no gene match: 1. This CDR3 region has 14 residues. The CDR3 coding sequence is TGTGCCAGCAGCGTAGCGGGACAGGGCACTGAAGCTTTCTTT. Protein: CASSVAGQGTEAFF.

The J gene is TRBJ1-4, the V gene TRBV3-1 (or the pseudogene TRBV3-2); 8 nucleotides align to TRBD1. The CDR3 has 16 amino acids. Germline V gene sequence: CDR1 LGHDT, CDR2 YNNKEL (reference sequence). V dropped 2 bases and J dropped 4; count of bases not matched to a gene: 6. CDR3 in DNA: TGTGCCAGCAGCCAACCCAGGGGGCGGCTTAATGAAAAACTGTTTTTT. Translated: CASSQPRGRLNEKLFF.

The chain joins TRBV9 to TRBJ1-1; 7 bases are a match to TRBD1. This CDR3 region has 15 residues. The ends lost 0 bases at V and 4 bases at J; junction bases unmatched: 6. CDR1 SGDLS and CDR2 YYNGEE come from the germline V gene. The CDR3 nucleotides read TGTGCCAGCAGCGTAGTAGGGACAGCGAGCACTGAAGCTTTCTTT. Translating it yields CASSVVGTASTEAFF.

V and J are TRBV3-1 (or the pseudogene TRBV3-2) and TRBJ1-2; TRBD1 agrees at 9 bases. CDR1 is LGHDT, CDR2 YNNKEL, per germline (reference sequence). The CDR3 runs to 14 residues. Trimming cost V 2 bases and J 6 bases; bases outside gene matches: 4. The CDR3 loop is CASSQRDRANGYTF. DNA of the CDR3: TGTGCCAGCAGCCAAAGGGACAGGGCGAATGGCTACACCTTC.

The chain couples TRBV4-1 to TRBJ2-2, with 11 bases lining up with TRBD2. The junction had 11 bases not matched to a gene; V was cut back by 4 bases and J by 4 bases. CDR3 size: 18 residues. The germline CDR1 and CDR2 sequences are MGHRA and YSYEKL. CDR3 sequence (DNA): TGCGCCAGCAGCCGCTACGGTAGCGGGAGGGCCGGCACCGGGGAGCTGTTTTTT. Amino acids: CASSRYGSGRAGTGELFF.

The J gene is TRBJ1-1, the V gene TRBV6-4; D is undetermined. Trimming shortened V by 5 bases and J by 1 base, and 11 bases separated the two germline ends. The CDR3 contains 14 residues. Per the germline V gene, CDR1 is MRHNA and CDR2 is SNTAGT. The CDR3 region is CASSPSPGNTEAFF. The CDR3 nucleotides are TGTGCCAGCAGTCCCTCTCCAGGGAACACTGAAGCTTTCTTT.

This rearrangement joins TRBV7-9 to TRBJ1-6, with 8 positions matching TRBD1. V was pared by 4 bases and J by 10 bases, with 9 bases of the junction left unmatched. This CDR3 comprises 15 residues. Germline V gene lookup returns CDR1 SEHNR and CDR2 FQNEAQ (reference sequence). The CDR3 bases are TGTGCCAGCAGCTCACGGACAGGGTGGGACTCACCCCTCCACTTT. Translating gives CASSSRTGWDSPLHF. Full variable domain (missing parts from reference TRBV7-9 and TRBJ1-6): DTGVSQNPRHKITKRGQNVTFRCDPISEHNRLYWYRQTLGQGPEFLTYFQNEAQLEKSRLLSDRFSAERPKGSFSTLEIQRTEQGDSAMYLCASSSRTGWDSPLHFGNGTRLTVT.